This record concerns one TCR beta chain sequence. Data came from immunoSEQ multiplex PCR; TCRdb stores just in-frame clones and leaves some out. Here the sample spans 80,000 to 90,000 clones, approximately 82% being singletons. This sample was included in a study of blood T cell repertoires in COVID-19. Study as a whole: Spain, Italy and the United States supplied samples that represented acute and convalescent COVID-19. The analysed material was cDNA or gDNA that came from T cells, B-cell-depleted T cells, or PBMCs.

V lost 0 bases, J lost 8 bases, and 11 bases lay in between. CDR1 and CDR2 from the germline V gene are MNHEY and SVGEGT. The CDR3 extends over 14 amino acids. The gene calls are TRBV6-2 or TRBV6-3 and TRBJ2-1; D call uncertain. The sequence was obtained from a woman at least 80 years old with acute or convalescent COVID-19. The specimen was peripheral blood. CDR3 bases: TGTGCCAGCAGTTACTCCCAGGTCTTGGATGAGCAGTTCTTC. This encodes CASSYSQVLDEQFF.